These T cell receptor beta chains were read from a single sample in a study of graft-versus-host responses after intestinal transplantation. No antigen has been assigned to these receptors. Assay: immunoSEQ multiplex PCR; the TCRdb copy retains only in-frame clones and omits some. The table includes over 55,000 clones, over 75% detected once. Sequenced material: unstimulated CD4+ T cells sorted from spleen or lymph node cells, taken before transplant. Source of these receptors: a human donor who was the organ donor for an intestinal transplant. CDR3s include the opening cysteine and the closing phenylalanine or tryptophan. A D gene is named only where the DNA matches it firmly. Not all rows give a size; the values are once, few, many and, for expanded clones, a class.

-	TRBJ2-2	TRBV28	-	CASTKSGTGELFF	TGTGCCAGCACTAAGAGCGGCACCGGGGAGCTGTTTTTT
once	TRBJ2-3	TRBV25-1	-	CASSPGTDTQYF	TGTGCCAGCAGTCCGGGCACAGATACGCAGTATTTT
-	TRBJ1-2	TRBV19	-	CAAQDSPHSNGYTF	TGTGCCGCACAAGACAGTCCCCATTCCAATGGCTACACCTTC
-	TRBJ2-1	TRBV7-9	-	CASSFYGGADDEQFF	TGTGCCAGCAGCTTTTATGGGGGGGCCGACGATGAGCAGTTCTTC
-	TRBJ2-2	TRBV5-6	TRBD1	CASSLGQGPGELFF	TGTGCCAGCAGCTTGGGACAGGGGCCCGGGGAGCTGTTTTTT
-	TRBJ1-2	TRBV28	TRBD1	CASSFLQGARGYTF	TGTGCCAGCAGTTTCCTACAGGGGGCTCGGGGCTACACCTTC
-	TRBJ2-5	TRBV2	-	CASSESRGGWETQYF	TGTGCCAGCAGTGAATCGAGGGGGGGCTGGGAGACCCAGTACTTC
-	TRBJ1-6	TRBV7-9	-	CASSTEARVSPLHF	TGTGCCAGCAGCACCGAAGCGAGGGTTTCACCCCTCCACTTT
-	TRBJ1-1	TRBV5-1	-	CASSWTAGNTEAFF	TGCGCCAGCAGCTGGACAGCAGGGAACACTGAAGCTTTCTTT
-	TRBJ2-6	TRBV14	TRBD1	CASSQGTGGAWGANVLTF	TGTGCCAGCAGCCAAGGGACAGGGGGCGCGTGGGGGGCCAACGTCCTGACTTTC
once	TRBJ1-6	TRBV2	-	CASSREAGSLGSPLHF	TGTGCCAGCAGCCGGGAGGCAGGGTCATTGGGTTCACCCCTCCACTTT
-	TRBJ2-1	TRBV9	TRBD2	CASSVRLAGGGNEQFF	TGTGCCAGCAGCGTTCGACTAGCGGGGGGAGGTAATGAGCAGTTCTTC
-	TRBJ2-3	TRBV7-6	-	CASSPRLKNTQYF	TGTGCCAGCAGCCCCCGACTAAAGAATACGCAGTATTTT
-	TRBJ1-6	TRBV19	-	CASRSGSYNSPLHF	TGTGCCAGTAGGTCCGGGTCGTATAATTCACCCCTCCACTTT
-	TRBJ2-3	TRBV5-8	TRBD2	CASSPGLAGGWTDTQYF	TGTGCCAGCAGCCCGGGACTAGCGGGGGGTTGGACAGATACGCAGTATTTT
-	TRBJ1-2	TRBV7-9	-	CASSLTAVNGYTF	TGTGCCAGCAGTTTGACTGCGGTGAATGGCTACACCTTC
-	TRBJ2-2	TRBV10-1	TRBD2	CASSKAGGTGELFF	TGCGCCAGCAGTAAAGCGGGGGGCACCGGGGAGCTGTTTTTT
-	TRBJ1-5	TRBV28	-	CASSLGGASSQPQHF	TGTGCCAGCAGTTTAGGGGGGGCTTCCAGTCAGCCCCAGCATTTT
-	TRBJ2-6	TRBV29-1	-	CSVQSSGANVLTF	TGCAGCGTTCAGTCTTCTGGGGCCAACGTCCTGACTTTC
-	TRBJ1-4	TRBV6-5	-	CASSRGPGREKLFF	TGTGCCAGCAGCCGAGGGCCCGGACGGGAAAAACTGTTTTTT
-	TRBJ1-2	TRBV15	-	CATSRDNRGGYGYTF	TGTGCCACCAGCAGAGATAATAGGGGTGGCTATGGCTACACCTTC
few	TRBJ1-2	TRBV18	-	CASSPPGGLGYTF	TGTGCCAGCTCACCACCCGGGGGGCTCGGCTACACCTTC
-	TRBJ2-1	TRBV11-2	TRBD2	CASSLPGLAGGLAEQFF	TGTGCCAGCAGCTTACCGGGACTAGCGGGGGGGCTTGCTGAGCAGTTCTTC
-	TRBJ1-2	TRBV25-1	-	CASSETGFGYTF	TGTGCCAGCAGTGAAACAGGGTTTGGCTACACCTTC
few	TRBJ2-3	TRBV7-6	-	CASSFTGQAQYF	TGTGCCAGCAGCTTTACAGGGCAGGCGCAGTATTTT
few	TRBJ2-3	TRBV4-3	TRBD2	CASSQLVSAGGSTDTQYF	TGCGCCAGCAGCCAATTGGTGTCAGCGGGGGGCAGCACAGATACGCAGTATTTT
-	TRBJ1-3	TRBV6-1	TRBD1	CASSVGTGEYF	TGTGCCAGCAGCGTCGGGACAGGGGAATATTTT
few	TRBJ2-1	TRBV19	TRBD1	CASSIDLGTDTYNEQFF	TGTGCCAGTAGTATAGACCTCGGGACAGACACCTACAATGAGCAGTTCTTC
-	TRBJ2-2	TRBV5-6	TRBD2	CASSLLSGGAGELFF	TGTGCCAGCAGCTTGCTAAGCGGGGGGGCCGGGGAGCTGTTTTTT
-	TRBJ1-4	TRBV25-1	-	CASSERRGEKLFF	TGTGCCAGCAGTGAGAGGCGGGGTGAAAAACTGTTTTTT
-	TRBJ1-4	TRBV18	TRBD1	CASSQQQGTSNEKLFF	TGTGCCAGCTCACAGCAACAGGGGACGAGTAATGAAAAACTGTTTTTT
few	TRBJ1-3	TRBV19	-	CATKTTGNTIYF	TGTGCCACTAAAACGACGGGGAACACCATATATTTT
-	TRBJ1-1	TRBV6-5	-	CASSYRWQGNTEAFF	TGTGCCAGCAGTTATCGATGGCAGGGGAACACTGAAGCTTTCTTT
-	TRBJ2-1	TRBV27	TRBD1	CASSLFQGQGAGYNEQFF	TGTGCCAGCAGTTTATTTCAGGGACAGGGGGCCGGCTACAATGAGCAGTTCTTC
-	TRBJ1-2	TRBV5-1	-	CASSSLVGNYGYTF	TGCGCCAGCAGCTCCCTGGTCGGTAACTATGGCTACACCTTC
once	TRBJ1-6	TRBV6-5	TRBD1	CASRRQGSYNSPLHF	TGTGCCAGCAGGCGACAGGGCTCCTATAATTCACCCCTCCACTTT
-	TRBJ1-1	TRBV29-1	TRBD1	CSASGQGIEAFF	TGCAGCGCCTCAGGACAGGGTATTGAAGCTTTCTTT
-	TRBJ2-2	TRBV28	TRBD2	CASSRPAGALNTGELFF	TGTGCCAGCAGTCGACCAGCGGGGGCCCTGAACACCGGGGAGCTGTTTTTT
-	TRBJ2-3	TRBV11-2	TRBD1	CASSRTGTATDTQYF	TGTGCCAGCAGCCGGACCGGGACAGCGACAGATACGCAGTATTTT
-	TRBJ2-6	TRBV5-4	-	CASIPNAGAGTSGANVLTF	TGTGCCAGCATCCCTAATGCCGGGGCGGGAACCTCTGGGGCCAACGTCCTGACTTTC
-	TRBJ1-2	TRBV28	TRBD1	CASGYGTAILGYTF	TGTGCCAGCGGATACGGGACAGCTATTCTCGGCTACACCTTC
many	TRBJ1-2	TRBV28	-	CASNTNYGYTF	TGTGCCAGCAATACTAACTATGGCTACACCTTC